This TCR beta chain was found in a study of cytomegalovirus exposure and HLA in healthy donors. The CDR3 runs 13 residues. V was cut by 2 bases and J by 6 bases, with 8 bases left in between. CDR1 LNHDA and CDR2 SQIVND come from the germline V gene (reference sequence). This clone was recorded only once. The assay was immunoSEQ multiplex PCR, and TCRdb's table has in-frame clones only and misses some. The sample consists of roughly 56,000 clones, roughly 91% of them appearing once. V and J are TRBV19 and TRBJ1-5; the D gene is possibly TRBD1 (5 bases). Sequencing was performed on PBMCs. The TCR originated in a woman between 25 and 40 years old in good health and CMV-seronegative. The CDR3 DNA reads as TGTGCCAGTAGTATACAGGGAAGTCAGCCCCAGCATTTT. Translated, it gives CASSIQGSQPQHF.